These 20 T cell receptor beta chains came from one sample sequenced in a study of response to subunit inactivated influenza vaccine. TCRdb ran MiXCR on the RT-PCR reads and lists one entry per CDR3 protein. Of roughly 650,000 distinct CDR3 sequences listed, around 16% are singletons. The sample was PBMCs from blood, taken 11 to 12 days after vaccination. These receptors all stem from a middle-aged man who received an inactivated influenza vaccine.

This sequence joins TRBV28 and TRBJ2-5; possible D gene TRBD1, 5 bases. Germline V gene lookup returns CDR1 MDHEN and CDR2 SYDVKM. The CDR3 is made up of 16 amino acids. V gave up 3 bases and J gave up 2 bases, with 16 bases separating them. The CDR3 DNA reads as TGTGCCAGCAGTTTTTATCGGTCAGGGATACAAGAGACCCAGTACTTC. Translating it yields CASSFYRSGIQETQYF.

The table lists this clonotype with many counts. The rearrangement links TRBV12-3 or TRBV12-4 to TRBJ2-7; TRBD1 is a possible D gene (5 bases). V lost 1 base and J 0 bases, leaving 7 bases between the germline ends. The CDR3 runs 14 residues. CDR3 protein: CASSLGGLSYEQYF. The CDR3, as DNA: TGTGCCAGCAGTTTAGGGGGCCTCTCCTACGAGCAGTACTTC.

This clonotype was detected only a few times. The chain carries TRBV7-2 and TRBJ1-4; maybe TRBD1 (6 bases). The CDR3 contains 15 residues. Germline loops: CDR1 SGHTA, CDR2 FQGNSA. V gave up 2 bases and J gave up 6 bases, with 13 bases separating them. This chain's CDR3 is CASSLSPGGYEKLFF. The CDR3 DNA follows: TGTGCCAGCAGCTTATCTCCGGGGGGCTATGAAAAACTGTTTTTT.

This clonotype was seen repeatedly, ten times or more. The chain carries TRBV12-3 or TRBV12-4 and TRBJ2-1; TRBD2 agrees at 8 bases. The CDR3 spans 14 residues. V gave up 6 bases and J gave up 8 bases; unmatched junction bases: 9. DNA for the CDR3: TGTGCCAGCAGAACCCAGCGGGAGATGCATGAGCAGTTCTTC. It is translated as CASRTQREMHEQFF.

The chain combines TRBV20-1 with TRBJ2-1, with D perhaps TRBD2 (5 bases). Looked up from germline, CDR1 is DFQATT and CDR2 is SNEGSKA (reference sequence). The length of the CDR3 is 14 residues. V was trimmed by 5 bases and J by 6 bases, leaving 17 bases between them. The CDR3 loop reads CSAGRVVPPNEQFF. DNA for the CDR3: TGCAGTGCTGGGCGGGTAGTGCCCCCCAATGAGCAGTTCTTC.

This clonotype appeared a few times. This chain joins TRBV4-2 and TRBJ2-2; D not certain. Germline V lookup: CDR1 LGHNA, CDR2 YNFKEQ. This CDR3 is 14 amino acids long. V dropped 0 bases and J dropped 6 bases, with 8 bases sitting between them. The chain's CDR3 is CASSQEDRAGELFF. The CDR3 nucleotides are TGTGCCAGCAGCCAAGAGGATCGAGCCGGGGAGCTGTTTTTT.

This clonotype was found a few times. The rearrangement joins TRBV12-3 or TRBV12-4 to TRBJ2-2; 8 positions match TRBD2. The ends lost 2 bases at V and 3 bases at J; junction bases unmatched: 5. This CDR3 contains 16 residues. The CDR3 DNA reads TGTGCCAGCAGTTTACTCGGGGGGGCCCACACCGGGGAGCTGTTTTTT. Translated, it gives CASSLLGGAHTGELFF.

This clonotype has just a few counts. In nucleotides, the CDR3 is TGTGCCAGCGTCGGGTGGGGCCAGGGCAAAAACATTCAGTACTTC. It yields the protein CASVGWGQGKNIQYF. This chain uses TRBV6-1 with TRBJ2-4, with D tentatively TRBD1 (5 bases). The CDR3 totals 15 residues. Germline CDR1 reads MNHNS; CDR2 reads SASEGT. V dropped 8 bases and J dropped 3 bases, with 17 bases sitting between them.

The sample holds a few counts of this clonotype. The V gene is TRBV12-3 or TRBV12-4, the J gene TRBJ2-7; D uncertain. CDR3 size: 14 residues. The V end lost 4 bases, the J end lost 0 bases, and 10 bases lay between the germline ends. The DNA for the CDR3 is TGTGCCAGCAGTTCGAACTCCCACTCCTACGAGCAGTACTTC. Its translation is CASSSNSHSYEQYF.

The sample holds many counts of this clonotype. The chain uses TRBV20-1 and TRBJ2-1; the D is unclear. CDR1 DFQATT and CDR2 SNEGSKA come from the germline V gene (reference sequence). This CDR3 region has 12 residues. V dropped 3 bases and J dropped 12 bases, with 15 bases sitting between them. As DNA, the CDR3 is TGCAGTGCTAGTGGGTTTGGGGAATGGCAGTTCTTC. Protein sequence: CSASGFGEWQFF.

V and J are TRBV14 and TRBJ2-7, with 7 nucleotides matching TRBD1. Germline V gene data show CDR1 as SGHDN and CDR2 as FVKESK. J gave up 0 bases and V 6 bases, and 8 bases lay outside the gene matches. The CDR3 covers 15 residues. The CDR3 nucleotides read TGTGCCAGCAGACCGGGACAGACTCTCTCCTACGAGCAGTACTTC. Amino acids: CASRPGQTLSYEQYF.

CDR3 sequence reads: CAISDPGWGYTF. CDR3 DNA: TGTGCCATCAGTGACCCGGGATGGGGCTACACCTTC. The chain carries TRBV10-3 and TRBJ1-2; no reliable D call. CDR1 and CDR2 (germline): ENHRY, SYGVKD. V was trimmed by 3 bases and J by 8 bases, leaving 10 bases between them. The CDR3 spans 12 residues.

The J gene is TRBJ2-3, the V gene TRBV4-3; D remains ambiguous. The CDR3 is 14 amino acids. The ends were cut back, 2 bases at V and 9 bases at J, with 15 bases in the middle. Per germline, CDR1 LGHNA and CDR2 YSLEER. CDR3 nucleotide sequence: TGCGCCAGCAGCCAAATGGTGCGCGGTCAAACGCAGTATTTT. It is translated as CASSQMVRGQTQYF.

CDR3 in DNA: TGCAGTGCTAGACCCGGGGGGGGGAACACTGAAGCTTTCTTT. Amino acids: CSARPGGGNTEAFF. This chain uses TRBV20-1 with TRBJ1-1; D perhaps matches TRBD1 (5 bases). Trimming left V 2 bases short and J 1 base short, with 11 bases between. This CDR3 has 14 amino acids. Per germline, CDR1 DFQATT and CDR2 SNEGSKA (reference sequence).

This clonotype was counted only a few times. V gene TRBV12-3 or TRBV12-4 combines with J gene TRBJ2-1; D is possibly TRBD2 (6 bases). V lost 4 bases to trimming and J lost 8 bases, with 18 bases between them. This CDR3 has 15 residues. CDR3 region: CASSSYGSKEDEQFF. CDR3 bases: TGTGCCAGCAGTTCGTACGGGAGCAAGGAGGATGAGCAGTTCTTC.

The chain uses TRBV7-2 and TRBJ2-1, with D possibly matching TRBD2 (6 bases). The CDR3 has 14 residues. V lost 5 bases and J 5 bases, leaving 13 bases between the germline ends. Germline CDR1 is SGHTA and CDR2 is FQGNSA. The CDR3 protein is CASSPMAGNNEQFF. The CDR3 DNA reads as TGTGCCAGCAGCCCTATGGCGGGAAACAATGAGCAGTTCTTC.

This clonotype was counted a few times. The CDR3 DNA is TGCGCCAGCAGCCCCCGGACTAGCGTAGACATTCAGTACTTC. This encodes CASSPRTSVDIQYF. The rearrangement uses TRBV5-1 and TRBJ2-4; 9 nucleotides align to TRBD2. This CDR3 comprises 14 residues. The germline V gene encodes CDR1 SGHRS and CDR2 YFSETQ. V lost 4 bases to trimming and J lost 8 bases; unmatched junction nucleotides: 7.

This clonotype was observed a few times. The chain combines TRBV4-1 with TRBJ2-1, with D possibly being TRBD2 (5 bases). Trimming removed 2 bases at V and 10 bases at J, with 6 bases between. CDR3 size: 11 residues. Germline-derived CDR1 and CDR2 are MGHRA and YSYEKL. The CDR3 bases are TGCGCCAGCAGCCAATCGGGGGAGCAGTTCTTC. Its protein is CASSQSGEQFF.

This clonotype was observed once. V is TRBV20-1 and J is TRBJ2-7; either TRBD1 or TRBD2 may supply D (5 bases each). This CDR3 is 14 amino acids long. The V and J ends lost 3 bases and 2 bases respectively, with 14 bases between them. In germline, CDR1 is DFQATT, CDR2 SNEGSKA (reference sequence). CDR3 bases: TGCAGTGCTAGTGGGCAGGGAGCCACCTACGAGCAGTACTTC. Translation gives CSASGQGATYEQYF.

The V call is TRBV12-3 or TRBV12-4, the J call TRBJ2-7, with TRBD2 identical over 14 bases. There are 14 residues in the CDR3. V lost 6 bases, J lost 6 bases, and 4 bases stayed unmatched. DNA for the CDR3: TGTGCCAGCAGCAAGACTAGCGGGAGGGCCGAGCAGTACTTC. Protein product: CASSKTSGRAEQYF.